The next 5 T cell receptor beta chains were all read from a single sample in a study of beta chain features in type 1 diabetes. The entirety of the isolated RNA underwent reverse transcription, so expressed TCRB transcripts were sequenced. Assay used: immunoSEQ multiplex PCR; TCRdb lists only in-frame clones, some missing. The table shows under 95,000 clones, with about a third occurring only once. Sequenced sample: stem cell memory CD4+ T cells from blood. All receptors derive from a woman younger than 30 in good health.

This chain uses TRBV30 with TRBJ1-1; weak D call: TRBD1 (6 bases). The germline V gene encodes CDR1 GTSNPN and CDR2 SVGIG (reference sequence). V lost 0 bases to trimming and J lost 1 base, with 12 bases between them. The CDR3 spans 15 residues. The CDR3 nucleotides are TGTGCCTGGAGTGTACCGGAGACAGGGAACACTGAAGCTTTCTTT. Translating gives CAWSVPETGNTEAFF. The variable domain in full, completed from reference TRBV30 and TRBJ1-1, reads SQTIHQWPATLVQPVGSPLSLECTVEGTSNPNLYWYRQAAGRGLQLLFYSVGIGQISSEVPQNLSASRPQDRQFILSSKKLLLSDSGFYLCAWSVPETGNTEAFFGQGTRLTVV.

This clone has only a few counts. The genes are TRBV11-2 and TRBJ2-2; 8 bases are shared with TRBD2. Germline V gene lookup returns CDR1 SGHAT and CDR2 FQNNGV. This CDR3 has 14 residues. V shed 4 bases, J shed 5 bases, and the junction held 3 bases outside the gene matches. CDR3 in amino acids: CASSSLAGTGELFF. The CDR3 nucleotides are TGTGCCAGCAGCTCCTTAGCGGGAACCGGGGAGCTGTTTTTT.

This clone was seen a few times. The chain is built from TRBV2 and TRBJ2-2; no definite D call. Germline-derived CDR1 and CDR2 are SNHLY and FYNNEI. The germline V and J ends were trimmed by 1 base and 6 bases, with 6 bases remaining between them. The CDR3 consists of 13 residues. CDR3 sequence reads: CASSEDGPGELFF. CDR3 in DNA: TGTGCCAGCAGTGAAGATGGCCCCGGGGAGCTGTTTTTT.

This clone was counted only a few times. The CDR3 loop reads CASSLFGGSNEQFF. Here the CDR3 DNA reads TGTGCCAGCAGCTTATTTGGAGGGTCCAATGAGCAGTTCTTC. The chain joins TRBV7-9 to TRBJ2-1, with D perhaps matching TRBD2 (6 bases). The V gene's germline CDR1 is SEHNR and CDR2 FQNEAQ (reference sequence). Trimming took off 2 bases at V and 6 bases at J, with 11 bases between the two ends. The CDR3 contains 14 residues.

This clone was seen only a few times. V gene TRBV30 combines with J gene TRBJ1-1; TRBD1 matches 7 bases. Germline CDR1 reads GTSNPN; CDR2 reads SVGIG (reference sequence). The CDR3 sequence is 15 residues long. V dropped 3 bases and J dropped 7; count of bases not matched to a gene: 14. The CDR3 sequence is CAWSAIGTAAGEAFF. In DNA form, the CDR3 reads TGTGCCTGGAGCGCGATTGGGACAGCGGCAGGTGAAGCTTTCTTT. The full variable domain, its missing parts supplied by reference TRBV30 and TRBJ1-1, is SQTIHQWPATLVQPVGSPLSLECTVEGTSNPNLYWYRQAAGRGLQLLFYSVGIGQISSEVPQNLSASRPQDRQFILSSKKLLLSDSGFYLCAWSAIGTAAGEAFFGQGTRLTVV.